These 4 T cell receptor beta chains came from one sample sequenced in a study of shared T cell receptors in the human thymus. Only in-frame clones appear in the TCRdb table, and some are missing; sequencing was by immunoSEQ multiplex PCR. The sample carries more than 550,000 clones, over 75% recorded once. These records were also assigned to another study, of human thymus T cells.

Sequenced material: thymocytes. These receptors were obtained from a boy less than two years old with a congenital heart defect.

This clone appeared a single time. V is TRBV14 and J is TRBJ1-2, with D maybe TRBD1 (6 bases). Germline V gene sequence: CDR1 SGHDN, CDR2 FVKESK. Trimming pared 5 bases from V and 3 bases from J, leaving 10 bases between. The CDR3 runs to 13 residues. CDR3 sequence (DNA): TGTGCCAGCAGCGTAAACAGGGACTATGGCTACACCTTC. Its protein is CASSVNRDYGYTF.

J is TRBJ2-1 and V is TRBV30; 9 nucleotides align to TRBD1. CDR1 GTSNPN and CDR2 SVGIG come from the germline V gene (reference sequence). Trimming removed 3 bases from V and 7 bases from J; junction bases left unmatched: 10. The CDR3 spans 15 residues. CDR3 in amino acids: CAWSDRYRGRNEQFF. CDR3 sequence (DNA): TGTGCCTGGAGCGATCGCTACAGGGGGCGGAATGAGCAGTTCTTC.

The rearrangement joins TRBV4-1 to TRBJ1-4, with TRBD1 matching 7 bases. With V trimmed by 6 bases and J by 6 bases, 10 bases remained unmatched. Germline values: CDR1 MGHRA, CDR2 YSYEKL. This CDR3 has 15 amino acids. The CDR3 protein is CASRHSGGMDEKLFF. The CDR3 DNA follows: TGCGCCAGCAGACACTCAGGGGGGATGGATGAAAAACTGTTTTTT.

The V gene is TRBV11-1, the J gene TRBJ2-1, with D perhaps matching TRBD2 (5 bases). The CDR3 is 14 residues long. CDR1 SGHAT and CDR2 FQDESV come from the germline V gene (reference sequence). Trimming shortened V by 6 bases and J by 3 bases, and 12 bases separated the two germline ends. CDR3 nucleotide sequence: TGTGCCAGCAGTCTCGGGGAGTACTACAATGAGCAGTTCTTC. Protein: CASSLGEYYNEQFF. Filled out from reference TRBV11-1 and TRBJ2-1, the complete variable domain reads EAEVAQSPRYKITEKSQAVAFWCDPISGHATLYWYRQILGQGPELLVQFQDESVVDDSQLPKDRFSAERLKGVDSTLKIQPAELGDSAMYLCASSLGEYYNEQFFGPGTRLTVL.